This TCR beta chain comes out of a study of cytomegalovirus exposure and HLA in healthy donors. At sampling all donors were nominally healthy, likely with unrecorded immune exposures. Study conclusions and caveats: Later work found that TCR association rates differed between HLA loci; DRB1 had the most and HLA-C the fewest. Evidence from a later analysis indicated that most CMV-associated TCR beta chains looked HLA-restricted. Accounts indicate the classifier identified cytomegalovirus status with strong specificity and sensitivity.

From germline, CDR1 is SGHTA and CDR2 FQGNSA. The CDR3 spans 13 residues. Trimming stripped 3 bases from V and 2 bases from J, with 6 bases between. PCR used 60 Vbeta primers and 13 Jbeta primers. The assay was immunoSEQ multiplex PCR, and TCRdb's table has in-frame clones only and misses some. The profile shows fewer than 250,000 clones, around 80% of them singletons. This clone showed up just once. Its antigen is not identified. The origin of this receptor is a woman in her thirties or forties in good health and CMV-seronegative. Material: PBMCs. The genes are TRBV7-2 and TRBJ2-3; D is ambiguous. The CDR3 protein is CASSLGPTDTQYF. The CDR3 DNA follows: TGTGCCAGCAGCTTGGGCCCCACAGATACGCAGTATTTT.